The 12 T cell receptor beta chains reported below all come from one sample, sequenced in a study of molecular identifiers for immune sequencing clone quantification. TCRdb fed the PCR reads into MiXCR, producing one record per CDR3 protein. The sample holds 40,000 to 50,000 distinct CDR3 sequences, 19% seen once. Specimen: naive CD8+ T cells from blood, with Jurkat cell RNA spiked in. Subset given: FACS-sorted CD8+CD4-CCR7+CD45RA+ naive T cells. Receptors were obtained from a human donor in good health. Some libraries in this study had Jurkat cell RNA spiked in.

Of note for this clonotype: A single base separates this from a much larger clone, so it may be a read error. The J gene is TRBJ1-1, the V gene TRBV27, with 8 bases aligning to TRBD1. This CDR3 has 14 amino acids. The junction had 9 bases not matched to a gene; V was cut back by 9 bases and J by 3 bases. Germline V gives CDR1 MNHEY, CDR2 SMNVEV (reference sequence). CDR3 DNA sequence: TGTGCCAGTCTGACAGGGGCCAAGGACACTGAAGCTTTCTTT. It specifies CASLTGAKDTEAFF.

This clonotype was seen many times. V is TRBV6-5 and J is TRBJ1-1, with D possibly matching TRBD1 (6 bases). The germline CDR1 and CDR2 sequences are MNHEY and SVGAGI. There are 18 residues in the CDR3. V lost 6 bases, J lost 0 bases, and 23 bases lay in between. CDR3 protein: CASRQRTVRAPMNTEAFF. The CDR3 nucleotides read TGTGCCAGCAGACAAAGGACAGTCCGGGCCCCCATGAACACTGAAGCTTTCTTT.

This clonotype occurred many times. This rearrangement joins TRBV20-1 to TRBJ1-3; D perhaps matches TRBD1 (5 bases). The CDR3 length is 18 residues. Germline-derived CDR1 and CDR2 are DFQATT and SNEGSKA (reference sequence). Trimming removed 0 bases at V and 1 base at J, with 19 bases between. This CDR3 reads CSARDFPGTGESGNTIYF. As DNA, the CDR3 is TGCAGTGCTAGAGATTTCCCCGGGACCGGAGAGTCTGGAAACACCATATATTTT.

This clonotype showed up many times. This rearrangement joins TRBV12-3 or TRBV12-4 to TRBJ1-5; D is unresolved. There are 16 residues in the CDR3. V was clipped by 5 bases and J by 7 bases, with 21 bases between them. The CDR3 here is CASSLGGAQLSQPQHF. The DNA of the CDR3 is TGTGCCAGCAGTCTCGGAGGAGCACAATTGAGCCAGCCCCAGCATTTT.

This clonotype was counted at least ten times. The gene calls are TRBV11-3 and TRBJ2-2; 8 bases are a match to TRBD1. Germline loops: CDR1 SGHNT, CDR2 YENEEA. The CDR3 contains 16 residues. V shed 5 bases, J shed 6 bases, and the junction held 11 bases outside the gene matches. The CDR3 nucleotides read TGTGCCAGCAGCGTTCGACAGGGGATCGGTCCCGGGGAGCTGTTTTTT. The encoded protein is CASSVRQGIGPGELFF.

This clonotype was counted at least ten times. The CDR3 reads CASSLRAGGPINEQFF. In DNA, the CDR3 is TGTGCCAGCAGCTTGCGAGCGGGAGGGCCGATCAATGAGCAGTTCTTC. The J gene is TRBJ2-1, the V gene TRBV5-6, with 10 bases matching TRBD2. The CDR3 covers 16 residues. V lost 1 base to trimming and J lost 6 bases; unmatched junction nucleotides: 7. Germline values: CDR1 SGHDT, CDR2 YYEEEE.

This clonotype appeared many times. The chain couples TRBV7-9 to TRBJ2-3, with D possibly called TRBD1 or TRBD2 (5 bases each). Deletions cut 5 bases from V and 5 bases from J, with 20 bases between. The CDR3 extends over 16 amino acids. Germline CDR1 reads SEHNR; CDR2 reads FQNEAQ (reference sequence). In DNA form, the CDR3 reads TGTGCCAGCAGCGGGACCTCGGACCAGGCGGGAGATACGCAGTATTTT. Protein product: CASSGTSDQAGDTQYF.

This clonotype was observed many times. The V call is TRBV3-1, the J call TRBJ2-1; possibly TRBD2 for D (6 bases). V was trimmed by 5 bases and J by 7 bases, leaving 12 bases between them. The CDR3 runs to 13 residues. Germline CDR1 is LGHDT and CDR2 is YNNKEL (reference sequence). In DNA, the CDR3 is TGTGCCAGCAGCGGGGGGAGTCTTAATGAGCAGTTCTTC. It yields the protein CASSGGSLNEQFF.

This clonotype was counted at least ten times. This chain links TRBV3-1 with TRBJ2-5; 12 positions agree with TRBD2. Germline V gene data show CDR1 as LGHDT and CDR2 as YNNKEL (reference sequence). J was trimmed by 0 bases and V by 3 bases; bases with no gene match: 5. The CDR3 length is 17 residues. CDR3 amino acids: CASSHVGLAGYQETQYF. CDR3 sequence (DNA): TGTGCCAGCAGCCATGTTGGACTAGCGGGGTACCAAGAGACCCAGTACTTC.

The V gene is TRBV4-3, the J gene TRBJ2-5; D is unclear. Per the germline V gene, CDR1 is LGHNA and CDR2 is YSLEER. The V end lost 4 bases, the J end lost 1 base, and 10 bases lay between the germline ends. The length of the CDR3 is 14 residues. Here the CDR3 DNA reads TGCGCCAGCAGCCGAGATCGGACCCAAGAGACCCAGTACTTC. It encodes CASSRDRTQETQYF.

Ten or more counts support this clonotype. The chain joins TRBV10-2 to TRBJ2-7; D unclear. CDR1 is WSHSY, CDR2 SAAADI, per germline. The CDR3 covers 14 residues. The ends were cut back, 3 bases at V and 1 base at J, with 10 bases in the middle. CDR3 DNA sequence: TGCGCCAGCAGTGAATCGGCCCGATCCTACGAGCAGTACTTC. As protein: CASSESARSYEQYF.

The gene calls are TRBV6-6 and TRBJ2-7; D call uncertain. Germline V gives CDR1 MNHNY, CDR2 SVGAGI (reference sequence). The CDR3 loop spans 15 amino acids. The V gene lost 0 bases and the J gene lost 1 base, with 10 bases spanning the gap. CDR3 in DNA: TGTGCCAGCAGTTACTCGTCGCCGACGTCCTACGAGCAGTACTTC. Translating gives CASSYSSPTSYEQYF.